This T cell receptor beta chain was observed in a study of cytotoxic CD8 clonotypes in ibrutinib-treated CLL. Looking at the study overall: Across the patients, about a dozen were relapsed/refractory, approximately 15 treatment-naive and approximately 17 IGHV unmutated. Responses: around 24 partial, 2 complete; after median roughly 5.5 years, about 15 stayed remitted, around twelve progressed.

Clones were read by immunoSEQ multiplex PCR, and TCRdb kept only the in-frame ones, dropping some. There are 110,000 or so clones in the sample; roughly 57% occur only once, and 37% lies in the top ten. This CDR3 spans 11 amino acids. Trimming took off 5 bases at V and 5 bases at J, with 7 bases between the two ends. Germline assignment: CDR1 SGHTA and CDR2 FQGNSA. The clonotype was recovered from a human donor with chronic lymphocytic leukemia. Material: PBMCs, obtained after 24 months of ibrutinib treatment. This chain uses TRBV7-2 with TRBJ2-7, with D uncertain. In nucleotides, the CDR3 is TGTGCCAGCAGCCCAAATAACGAGCAGTACTTC. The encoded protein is CASSPNNEQYF.